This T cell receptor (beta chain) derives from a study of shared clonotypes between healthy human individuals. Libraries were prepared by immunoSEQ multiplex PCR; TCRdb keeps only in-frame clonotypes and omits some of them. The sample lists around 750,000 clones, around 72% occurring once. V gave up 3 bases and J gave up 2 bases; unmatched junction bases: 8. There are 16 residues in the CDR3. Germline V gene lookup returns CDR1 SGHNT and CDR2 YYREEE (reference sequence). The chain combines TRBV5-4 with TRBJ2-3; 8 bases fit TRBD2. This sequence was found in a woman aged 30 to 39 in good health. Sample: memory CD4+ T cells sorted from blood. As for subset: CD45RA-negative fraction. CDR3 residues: CASSSGLVSHTDTQYF. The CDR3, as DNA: TGTGCCAGCAGCTCGGGACTAGTGTCCCACACAGATACGCAGTATTTT.